The 23 T cell receptor beta chains presented below share a single source sample, sequenced in a study of blood T cells in healthy people across ages. A J-beta primer mix and a sample-barcoded 5' primer were used in a second PCR of about 6 to 12 cycles. TCRdb reanalysed the 5' RACE reads using MiXCR and keeps one entry per CDR3 protein. The sample carries roughly 1,100,000 distinct CDR3 sequences, around 27% recorded once. A further study also used this sample, focusing on T cells of mothers and their children.

Material: blood. The receptors come from a girl aged 2 to 10 in good health.

This sequence joins TRBV29-1 and TRBJ1-1; no definite D call. The CDR3 runs 15 residues. V shed 1 base and J shed 0 bases, with 12 bases lying between them. Germline V gene sequence: CDR1 SQVTM, CDR2 ANQGSEA. The CDR3 DNA is TGCAGCGTTGAAGCCACGATGCTAATGAACACTGAAGCTTTCTTT. Translating gives CSVEATMLMNTEAFF.

V gene TRBV19 combines with J gene TRBJ1-1; no firm D call. The V and J ends lost 2 bases and 3 bases respectively, with 7 bases between them. The CDR3 runs 13 residues. Germline loops: CDR1 LNHDA, CDR2 SQIVND (reference sequence). The CDR3 region has the DNA TGTGCCAGTAGTATACTCGGGGACACTGAAGCTTTCTTT. Translated, it gives CASSILGDTEAFF.

This clonotype was observed a handful of times. This chain connects TRBV5-1 to TRBJ2-3; 9 bases agree with TRBD2. There are 16 residues in the CDR3. From germline, CDR1 is SGHRS and CDR2 YFSETQ. V was pared by 5 bases and J by 5 bases, with 12 bases of the junction left unmatched. Here the CDR3 reads CASSVGTSQVGDTQYF. The CDR3 DNA reads as TGCGCCAGCAGTGTGGGGACTAGCCAAGTAGGAGATACGCAGTATTTT.

The V gene is TRBV3-1, the J gene TRBJ1-2; no firm D call. Per the germline V gene, CDR1 is LGHDT and CDR2 is YNNKEL (reference sequence). This CDR3 has 12 amino acids. Trimming took off 2 bases at V and 6 bases at J, with 7 bases between the two ends. The CDR3 coding sequence is TGTGCCAGCAGCCAAAGGTCGGATGGCTACACCTTC. It codes for CASSQRSDGYTF.

This clonotype was seen a handful of times. The chain links TRBV29-1 to TRBJ1-1; TRBD1 might be the D (6 bases). The V gene lost 7 bases and the J gene lost 1 base, with 19 bases spanning the gap. This CDR3 is built from 15 residues. The germline CDR1 and CDR2 sequences are SQVTM and ANQGSEA. The DNA of the CDR3 is TGCAGCGCACACCCGACAGGCGGCAAGAACACTGAAGCTTTCTTT. Amino acid sequence: CSAHPTGGKNTEAFF.

The chain carries TRBV29-1 and TRBJ2-7; D is unresolved. CDR1 SQVTM and CDR2 ANQGSEA come from the germline V gene. V gave up 6 bases and J gave up 3 bases, with 18 bases separating them. The length of the CDR3 is 14 residues. The CDR3 loop reads CSVETLMNGYEQYF. The DNA of the CDR3 is TGCAGCGTCGAGACCCTTATGAATGGCTACGAGCAGTACTTC.

V and J are TRBV12-3 or TRBV12-4 and TRBJ2-5, with 10 bases identical to TRBD2. The CDR3 totals 13 residues. V was pared by 7 bases and J by 4 bases, with 3 bases of the junction left unmatched. CDR3 loop: CASKSSGGETQYF. The CDR3 DNA reads TGTGCCAGCAAGTCTAGCGGGGGAGAGACCCAGTACTTC.

The CDR3 coding sequence is TGTGCCAGCAGTCCTACGCTGGTGAGGGGCACTGAAGCTTTCTTT. Its protein product is CASSPTLVRGTEAFF. This chain connects TRBV12-3 or TRBV12-4 to TRBJ1-1; a weak D match, TRBD1 (5 bases). V was pared by 5 bases and J by 4 bases, with 17 bases between. The CDR3 loop spans 15 amino acids.

This clonotype occurred a few times. The genes are TRBV29-1 and TRBJ2-7; unclear D gene. The CDR3 is made up of 13 amino acids. The V gene's germline CDR1 is SQVTM and CDR2 ANQGSEA. Trimming removed 6 bases from V and 0 bases from J, with 12 bases in between. Here the CDR3 DNA reads TGCAGCGTCCTCCCCGAGGACTCCTACGAGCAGTACTTC. Translated, it gives CSVLPEDSYEQYF.

The rearrangement uses TRBV12-3 or TRBV12-4 and TRBJ1-3, with 9 bases matching TRBD1. V lost 4 bases to trimming and J lost 3 bases; unmatched junction nucleotides: 4. This CDR3 region has 15 residues. CDR3 DNA sequence: TGTGCCAGCAGTTATGGGACAGGGAGTGGAAACACCATATATTTT. Translating gives CASSYGTGSGNTIYF.

This clonotype was found a few times. V gene TRBV5-5 combines with J gene TRBJ2-5; 9 bases match TRBD2. The CDR3 has 18 amino acids. Per germline, CDR1 SGHKS and CDR2 YYEKEE (reference sequence). V dropped 0 bases and J dropped 4; count of bases not matched to a gene: 13. CDR3 nucleotide sequence: TGTGCCAGCAGCTTGGGGAGTCTAGCGGGGAAGAAGAGAGAGACCCAGTACTTC. Its protein is CASSLGSLAGKKRETQYF.

This clonotype was recorded a few times. This sequence joins TRBV29-1 and TRBJ2-7; D is ambiguous. Trimming shortened V by 4 bases and J by 0 bases, and 16 bases separated the two germline ends. CDR1 is SQVTM and CDR2 is ANQGSEA in the germline V gene. The CDR3 has 15 residues. CDR3 sequence: CSVGGVPGGSYEQYF. CDR3 sequence (DNA): TGCAGCGTTGGAGGTGTTCCGGGTGGCTCCTACGAGCAGTACTTC.

The J gene is TRBJ2-5, the V gene TRBV5-1, with 12 bases that match TRBD1. Per the germline V gene, CDR1 is SGHRS and CDR2 is YFSETQ. Germline trimming cut 1 base from V and 1 base from J; bases unmatched to any gene: 11. The length of the CDR3 is 19 residues. This chain's CDR3 is CASSLYRDRGLGRQETQYF. CDR3 DNA sequence: TGCGCCAGCAGCTTGTATCGGGACAGGGGGCTTGGGCGCCAAGAGACCCAGTACTTC.

This chain links TRBV12-3 or TRBV12-4 with TRBJ2-5, with TRBD2 matching over 10 bases. V dropped 5 bases and J dropped 5; count of bases not matched to a gene: 8. There are 15 residues in the CDR3. This chain's CDR3 is CASSLRLAGWETQYF. CDR3 nucleotide sequence: TGTGCCAGCAGTCTGAGACTAGCGGGTTGGGAGACCCAGTACTTC.

CDR3 nucleotides: TGTGCCAGCAGCCGCTTCCCGACAGGGCGCTATGGCTACACCTTC. It encodes CASSRFPTGRYGYTF. V is TRBV3-1 and J is TRBJ1-2; 7 bases line up with TRBD1. Unmatched junction bases numbered 9, after V lost 4 bases and J lost 4 bases. Germline CDR1 and CDR2: LGHDT and YNNKEL (reference sequence). This CDR3 has 15 amino acids.

In its sample, this clonotype was seen a few times. V and J are TRBV27 and TRBJ2-5; 9 bases are a match to TRBD1. With the DNA end fitting TRBJ2-7 better, the J assignment may be wrong. The CDR3 runs to 14 residues. Germline CDR1 MNHEY, CDR2 SMNVEV (reference sequence). The CDR3 is CASSWTGDSYEQYF. In DNA, the CDR3 is TGTGCCAGCAGCTGGACAGGGGACAGCTACGAGCAGTACTTC.

The genes are TRBV19 and TRBJ1-6, with D uncertain. V was trimmed by 8 bases and J by 10 bases, leaving 18 bases between them. CDR1 LNHDA and CDR2 SQIVND come from the germline V gene (reference sequence). The CDR3 consists of 14 residues. The CDR3 loop reads CASSEDSEISPLHF. Written as DNA, the CDR3 is TGTGCCAGTTCGGAGGACTCCGAGATATCACCCCTCCACTTT.

V is TRBV29-1 and J is TRBJ1-1; D call uncertain. The CDR3 covers 12 residues. Per germline, CDR1 SQVTM and CDR2 ANQGSEA. V was pared by 8 bases and J by 1 base, with 11 bases between. The CDR3 sequence is CSQNTKNTEAFF. The CDR3 DNA reads as TGCAGCCAGAACACGAAGAACACTGAAGCTTTCTTT.

This chain uses TRBV5-1 with TRBJ1-2; weak D call: TRBD1 (5 bases). V shed 3 bases and J shed 2 bases, with 14 bases lying between them. Per the germline V gene, CDR1 is SGHRS and CDR2 is YFSETQ. This CDR3 spans 15 amino acids. CDR3 sequence: CASSSSAGDNYGYTF. CDR3 nucleotides: TGCGCCAGCAGCTCCTCGGCGGGGGACAACTATGGCTACACCTTC.

A few counts support this clonotype. The chain employs TRBV11-2 and TRBJ2-7; TRBD2 matches at 12 bases. Germline values: CDR1 SGHAT, CDR2 FQNNGV. The CDR3 totals 22 residues. V lost 0 bases and J lost 2; bases outside the gene matches: 20. The CDR3 sequence is CASSLDRHRKVGGLAGTYEQYF. The CDR3 bases are TGTGCCAGCAGCTTAGATCGACACCGAAAAGTCGGGGGACTAGCGGGTACCTACGAGCAGTACTTC.

This sequence joins TRBV29-1 and TRBJ2-7; perhaps TRBD2 as D (6 bases). Germline V lookup: CDR1 SQVTM, CDR2 ANQGSEA. This CDR3 comprises 12 residues. V was pared by 4 bases and J by 7 bases, with 14 bases between. The chain's CDR3 is CSVVGDWREQYF. The CDR3 DNA reads as TGCAGCGTTGTGGGGGACTGGCGGGAGCAGTACTTC.

This clonotype was counted between two and nine times. V and J are TRBV4-1 and TRBJ2-1, with 7 bases fitting TRBD1. Judging by the DNA end, TRBJ2-7 fits better; the J call may be wrong. Germline loops: CDR1 MGHRA, CDR2 YSYEKL. The CDR3 runs 15 residues. The CDR3 protein is CASSHAPGTDYEQYF. The CDR3 DNA reads as TGCGCCAGCAGCCACGCGCCCGGGACAGACTACGAGCAGTACTTC.

The V call is TRBV20-1, the J call TRBJ1-1; D gene ambiguous. Germline V gene sequence: CDR1 DFQATT, CDR2 SNEGSKA (reference sequence). The ends were cut back, 3 bases at V and 0 bases at J, with 14 bases in the middle. This CDR3 region has 15 residues. The CDR3 DNA is TGCAGTGCTAGGGGAAGCCCGAACATGAACACTGAAGCTTTCTTT. Translating gives CSARGSPNMNTEAFF.